The 2 T cell receptor beta chains given below trace back to one sample, sequenced in a study of high-grade serous ovarian cancer treatment subgroups. Tumor tissue was taken before any definitive surgery or chemotherapy was given. Repertoires were generated with immunoSEQ multiplex PCR, while TCRdb's copy carries only in-frame clones and drops some. The profile shows about 15,000 clones, under 85% of them singletons. Sequenced: tumor tissue. Receptor source: a human donor with high-grade serous ovarian cancer.

The J gene is TRBJ2-2, the V gene TRBV5-4; no reliable D call. V was trimmed by 0 bases and J by 5 bases, leaving 8 bases between them. This CDR3 spans 14 amino acids. In germline, CDR1 is SGHNT, CDR2 YYREEE (reference sequence). Here the CDR3 reads CASSLGPTTGELFF. CDR3 bases: TGTGCCAGCAGCTTGGGCCCTACTACCGGGGAGCTGTTTTTT.

The rearrangement links TRBV11-3 to TRBJ2-1; 8 nucleotides match TRBD2. The ends lost 5 bases at V and 8 bases at J; junction bases unmatched: 14. Germline CDR1 and CDR2: SGHNT and YENEEA. The CDR3 loop spans 16 amino acids. CDR3 region: CASSPGGDRLLDEQFF. CDR3 nucleotide sequence: TGTGCCAGCAGCCCGGGGGGGGACCGGCTCCTTGATGAGCAGTTCTTC.